This T cell receptor (beta chain) was recovered during a study of T cell repertoires in cytomegalovirus infection. Study background: Selection of CMV epitopes for the study included recently identified HLA-C-restricted and well-studied HLA-B-restricted ones. Carrying CMV and the relevant HLA type showed in public TCR beta signatures.

Ten or more counts support this clonotype. Its antigen remains unidentified. This CDR3 spans 12 amino acids. V gave up 3 bases and J gave up 3 bases, with 6 bases separating them. TCRdb used MiXCR to reprocess the reads, holding one entry per CDR3 protein. In the table there are approximately 910,000 distinct CDR3 sequences, around a third of which are singletons. Specimen: cultured CD8+ T cells from PBMCs, collected from culture after CMV antigen stimulation. This receptor was taken from a human donor in good health (CMV status not recorded). Some clones in this sample may be carry-over from other donors' samples. This chain connects TRBV12-3 or TRBV12-4 to TRBJ2-7; D is ambiguous. The DNA of the CDR3 is TGTGCCAGCAGTTTGAACCTCTACGAGCAGTACTTC. As protein: CASSLNLYEQYF.